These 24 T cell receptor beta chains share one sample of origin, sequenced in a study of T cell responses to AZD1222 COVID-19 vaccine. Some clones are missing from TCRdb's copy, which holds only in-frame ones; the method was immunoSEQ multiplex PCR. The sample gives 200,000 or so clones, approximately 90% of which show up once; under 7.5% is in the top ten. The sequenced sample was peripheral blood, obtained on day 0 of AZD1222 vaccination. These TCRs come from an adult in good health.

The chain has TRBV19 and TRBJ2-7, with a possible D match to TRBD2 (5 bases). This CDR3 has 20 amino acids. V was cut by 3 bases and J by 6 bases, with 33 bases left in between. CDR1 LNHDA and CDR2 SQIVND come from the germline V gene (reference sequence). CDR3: CASSMETLGTAGIRNSEQYF. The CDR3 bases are TGTGCCAGTAGTATGGAAACCCTTGGAACAGCCGGGATCCGAAACTCCGAGCAGTACTTC.

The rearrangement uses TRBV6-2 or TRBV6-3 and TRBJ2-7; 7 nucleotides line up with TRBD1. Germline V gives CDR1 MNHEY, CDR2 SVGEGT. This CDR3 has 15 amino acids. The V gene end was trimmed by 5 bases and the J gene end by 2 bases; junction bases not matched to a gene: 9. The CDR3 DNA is TGTGCCAGCAGTCGACTCCGGGACAGTACCTACGAGCAGTACTTC. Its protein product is CASSRLRDSTYEQYF.

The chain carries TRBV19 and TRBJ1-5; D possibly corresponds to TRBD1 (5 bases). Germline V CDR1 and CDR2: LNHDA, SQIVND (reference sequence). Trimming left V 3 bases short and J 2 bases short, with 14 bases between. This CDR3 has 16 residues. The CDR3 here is CASSINGAGGNQPQHF. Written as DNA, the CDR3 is TGTGCCAGTAGTATTAATGGGGCTGGAGGCAATCAGCCCCAGCATTTT.

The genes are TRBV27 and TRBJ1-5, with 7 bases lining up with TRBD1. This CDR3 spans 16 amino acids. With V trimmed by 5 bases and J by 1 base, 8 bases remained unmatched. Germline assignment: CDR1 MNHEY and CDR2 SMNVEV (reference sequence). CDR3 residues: CASSRRTGLSNQPQHF. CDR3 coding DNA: TGTGCCAGCAGTAGAAGGACAGGACTGAGCAATCAGCCCCAGCATTTT.

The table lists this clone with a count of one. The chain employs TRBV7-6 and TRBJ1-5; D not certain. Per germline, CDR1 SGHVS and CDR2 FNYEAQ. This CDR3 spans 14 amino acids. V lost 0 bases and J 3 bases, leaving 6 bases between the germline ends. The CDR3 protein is CASSLAGNNQPQHF. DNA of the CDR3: TGTGCCAGCAGCTTAGCAGGGAACAATCAGCCCCAGCATTTT.

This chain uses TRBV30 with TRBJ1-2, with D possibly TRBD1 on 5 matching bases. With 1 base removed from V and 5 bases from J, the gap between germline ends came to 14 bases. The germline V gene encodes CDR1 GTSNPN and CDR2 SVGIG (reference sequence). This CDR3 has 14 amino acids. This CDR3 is CAWSGKDSRYGYTF. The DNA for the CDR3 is TGTGCCTGGAGTGGGAAAGACAGCAGATATGGCTACACCTTC.

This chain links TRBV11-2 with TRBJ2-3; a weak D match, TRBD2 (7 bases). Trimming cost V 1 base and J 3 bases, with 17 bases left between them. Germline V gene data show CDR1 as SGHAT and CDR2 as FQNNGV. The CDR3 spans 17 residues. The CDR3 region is CASSLGQGGAETDTQYF. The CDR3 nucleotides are TGTGCCAGCAGCTTAGGGCAAGGGGGGGCCGAGACAGATACGCAGTATTTT.

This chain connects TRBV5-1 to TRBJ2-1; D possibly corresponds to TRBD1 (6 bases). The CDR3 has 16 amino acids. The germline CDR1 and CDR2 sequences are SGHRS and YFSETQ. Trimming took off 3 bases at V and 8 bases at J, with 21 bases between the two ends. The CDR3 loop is CASSSRKLLQGDEQFF. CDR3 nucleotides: TGCGCCAGCAGCTCCAGAAAGCTATTACAGGGCGATGAGCAGTTCTTC.

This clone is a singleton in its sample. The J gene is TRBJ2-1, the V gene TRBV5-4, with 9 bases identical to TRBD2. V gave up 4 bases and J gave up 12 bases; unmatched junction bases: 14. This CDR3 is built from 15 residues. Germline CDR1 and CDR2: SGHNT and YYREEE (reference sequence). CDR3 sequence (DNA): TGTGCCAGCAGCCTCGTCGGCGGGAGGGCCCAAAGGCAGTTCTTC. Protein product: CASSLVGGRAQRQFF.

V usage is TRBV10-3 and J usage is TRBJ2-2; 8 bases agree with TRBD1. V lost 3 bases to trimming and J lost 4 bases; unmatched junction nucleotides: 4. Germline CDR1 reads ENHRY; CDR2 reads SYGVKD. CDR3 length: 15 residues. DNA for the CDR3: TGTGCCATCAGTGACGGGACAGGAGGCACCGGGGAGCTGTTTTTT. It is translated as CAISDGTGGTGELFF.

CDR3 residues: CASSGQGADTGELFF. The CDR3, as DNA: TGTGCCAGCAGCGGGCAGGGGGCGGACACCGGGGAGCTGTTTTTT. The chain carries TRBV4-2 and TRBJ2-2, with 8 bases that match TRBD1. CDR3 size: 15 residues. V lost 5 bases to trimming and J lost 3 bases; unmatched junction nucleotides: 5. Germline CDR1 LGHNA, CDR2 YNFKEQ.

CDR3 residues: CASSLSSLGNQPQHF. The CDR3 nucleotides are TGTGCCAGCAGCTTATCGTCCCTAGGCAATCAGCCCCAGCATTTT. The chain carries TRBV7-9 and TRBJ1-5; the D is unclear. This CDR3 has 15 residues. Germline V gene sequence: CDR1 SEHNR, CDR2 FQNEAQ (reference sequence). The germline V and J ends were trimmed by 2 bases and 2 bases, with 10 bases remaining between them.

The CDR3 bases are TGTGCCACCTCTCCGGGACAGAGAAACACCGGGGAGCTGTTTTTT. It specifies CATSPGQRNTGELFF. The gene calls are TRBV19 and TRBJ2-2, with 7 bases that match TRBD1. This CDR3 region has 15 residues. Germline trimming cut 10 bases from V and 2 bases from J; bases unmatched to any gene: 10. CDR1 is LNHDA, CDR2 SQIVND, per germline (reference sequence).

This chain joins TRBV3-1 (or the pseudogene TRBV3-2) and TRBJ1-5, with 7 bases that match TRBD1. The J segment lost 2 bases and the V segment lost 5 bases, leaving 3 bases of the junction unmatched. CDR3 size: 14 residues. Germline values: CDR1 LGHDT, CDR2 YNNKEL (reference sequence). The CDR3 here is CASSTGDGNQPQHF. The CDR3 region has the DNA TGTGCCAGCAGCACAGGGGATGGCAATCAGCCCCAGCATTTT.

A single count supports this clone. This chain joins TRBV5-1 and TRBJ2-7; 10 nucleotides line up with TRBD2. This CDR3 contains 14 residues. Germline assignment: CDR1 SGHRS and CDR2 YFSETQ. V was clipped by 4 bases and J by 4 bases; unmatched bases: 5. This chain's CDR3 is CASSQREGPYEQYF. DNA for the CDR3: TGCGCCAGCAGCCAGCGGGAGGGCCCGTACGAGCAGTACTTC.

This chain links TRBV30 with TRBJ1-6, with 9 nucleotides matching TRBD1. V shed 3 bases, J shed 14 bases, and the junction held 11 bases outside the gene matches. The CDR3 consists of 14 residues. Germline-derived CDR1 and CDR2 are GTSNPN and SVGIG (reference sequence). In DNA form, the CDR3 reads TGTGCCTGGAGGGTCGGGACAGGGCGAAGAACCCTCCACTTT. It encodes CAWRVGTGRRTLHF.

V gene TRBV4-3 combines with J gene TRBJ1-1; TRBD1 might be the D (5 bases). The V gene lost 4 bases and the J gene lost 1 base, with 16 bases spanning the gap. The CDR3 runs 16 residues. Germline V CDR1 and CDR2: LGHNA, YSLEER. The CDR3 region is CASSLQRGSQNTEAFF. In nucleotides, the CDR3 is TGCGCCAGCAGCCTACAAAGGGGCAGTCAGAACACTGAAGCTTTCTTT.

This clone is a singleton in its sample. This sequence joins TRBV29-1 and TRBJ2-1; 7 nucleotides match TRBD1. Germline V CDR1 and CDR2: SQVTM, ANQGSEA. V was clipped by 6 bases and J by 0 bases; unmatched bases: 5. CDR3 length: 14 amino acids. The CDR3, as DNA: TGCAGCGTAGAGACAGGGCGCTCCTACAATGAGCAGTTCTTC. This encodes CSVETGRSYNEQFF.

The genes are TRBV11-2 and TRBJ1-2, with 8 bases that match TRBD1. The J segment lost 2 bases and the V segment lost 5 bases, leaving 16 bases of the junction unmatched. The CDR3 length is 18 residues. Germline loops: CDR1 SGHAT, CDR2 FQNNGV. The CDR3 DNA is TGTGCCAGCAGCCTCACCCAGGGCAGGGGGCGCGGAAACTATGGCTACACCTTC. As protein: CASSLTQGRGRGNYGYTF.

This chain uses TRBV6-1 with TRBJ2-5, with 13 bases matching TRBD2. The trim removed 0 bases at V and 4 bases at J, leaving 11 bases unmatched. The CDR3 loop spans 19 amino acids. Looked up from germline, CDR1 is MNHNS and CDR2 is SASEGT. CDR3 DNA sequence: TGTGCCAGCAGTGAAGCAGGACTAGCGGGAGCCAGAAATCGAGAGACCCAGTACTTC. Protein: CASSEAGLAGARNRETQYF.

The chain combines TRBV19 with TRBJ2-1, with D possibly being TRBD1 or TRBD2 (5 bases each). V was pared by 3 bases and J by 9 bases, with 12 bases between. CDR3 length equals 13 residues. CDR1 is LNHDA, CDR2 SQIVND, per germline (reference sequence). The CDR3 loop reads CASSIAPRGEQFF. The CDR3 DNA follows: TGTGCCAGTAGTATCGCACCGAGGGGTGAGCAGTTCTTC.

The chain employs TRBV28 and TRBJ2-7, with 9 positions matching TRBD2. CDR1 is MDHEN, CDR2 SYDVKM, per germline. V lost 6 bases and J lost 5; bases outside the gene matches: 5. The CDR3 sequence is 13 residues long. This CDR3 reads CASRFSGRNEQYF. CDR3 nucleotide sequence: TGTGCCAGCAGATTCAGCGGGAGGAACGAGCAGTACTTC.

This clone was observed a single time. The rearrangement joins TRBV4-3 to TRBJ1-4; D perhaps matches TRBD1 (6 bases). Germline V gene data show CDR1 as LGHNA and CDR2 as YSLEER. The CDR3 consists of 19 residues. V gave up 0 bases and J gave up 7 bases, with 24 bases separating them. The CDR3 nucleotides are TGCGCCAGCAGCCAAGACCTCCAGGGGCGTCAGAAGGCGGTTGAAAAACTGTTTTTT. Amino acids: CASSQDLQGRQKAVEKLFF.

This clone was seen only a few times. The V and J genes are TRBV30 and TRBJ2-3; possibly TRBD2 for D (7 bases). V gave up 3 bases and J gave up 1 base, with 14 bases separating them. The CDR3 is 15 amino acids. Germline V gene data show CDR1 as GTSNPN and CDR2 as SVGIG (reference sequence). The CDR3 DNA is TGTGCCTGGAGCGCGAGGGGGGGCGGCACAGATACGCAGTATTTT. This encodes CAWSARGGGTDTQYF.